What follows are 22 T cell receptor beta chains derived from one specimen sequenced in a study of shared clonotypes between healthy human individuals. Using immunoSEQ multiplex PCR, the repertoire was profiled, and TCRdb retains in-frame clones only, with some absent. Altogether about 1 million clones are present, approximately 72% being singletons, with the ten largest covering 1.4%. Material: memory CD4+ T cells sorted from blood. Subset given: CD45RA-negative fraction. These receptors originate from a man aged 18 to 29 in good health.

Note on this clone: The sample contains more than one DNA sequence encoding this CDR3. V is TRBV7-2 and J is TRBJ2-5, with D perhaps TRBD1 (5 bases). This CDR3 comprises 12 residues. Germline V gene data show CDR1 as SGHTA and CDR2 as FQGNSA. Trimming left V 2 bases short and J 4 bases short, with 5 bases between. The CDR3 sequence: CASSLQGETQYF. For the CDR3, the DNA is TGTGCCAGCAGCTTACAGGGAGAGACCCAGTACTTC.

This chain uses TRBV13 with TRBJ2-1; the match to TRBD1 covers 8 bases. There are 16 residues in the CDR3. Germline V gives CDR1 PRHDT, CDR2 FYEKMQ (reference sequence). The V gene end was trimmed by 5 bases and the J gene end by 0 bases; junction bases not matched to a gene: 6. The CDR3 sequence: CASSTRQGSSYNEQFF. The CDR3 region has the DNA TGTGCCAGCAGCACTCGACAGGGGAGCTCCTACAATGAGCAGTTCTTC.

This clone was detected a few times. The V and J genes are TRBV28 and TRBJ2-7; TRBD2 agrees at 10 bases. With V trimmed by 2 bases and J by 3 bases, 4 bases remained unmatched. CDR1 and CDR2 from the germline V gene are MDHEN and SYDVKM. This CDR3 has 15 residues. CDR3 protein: CASSLGTSANYEQYF. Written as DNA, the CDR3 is TGTGCCAGCAGTTTAGGGACTAGCGCCAACTACGAGCAGTACTTC.

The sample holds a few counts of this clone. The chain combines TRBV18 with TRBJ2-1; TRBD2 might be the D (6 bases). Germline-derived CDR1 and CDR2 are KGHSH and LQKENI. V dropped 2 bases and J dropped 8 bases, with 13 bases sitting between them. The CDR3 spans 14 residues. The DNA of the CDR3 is TGTGCCAGCTCACCAATTATGCCGGGGGATGAGCAGTTCTTC. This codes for CASSPIMPGDEQFF. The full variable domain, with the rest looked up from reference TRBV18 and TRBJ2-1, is NAGVMQNPRHLVRRRGQEARLRCSPMKGHSHVYWYRQLPEEGLKFMVYLQKENIIDESGMPKERFSAEFPKEGPSILRIQQVVRGDSAAYFCASSPIMPGDEQFFGPGTRLTVL.

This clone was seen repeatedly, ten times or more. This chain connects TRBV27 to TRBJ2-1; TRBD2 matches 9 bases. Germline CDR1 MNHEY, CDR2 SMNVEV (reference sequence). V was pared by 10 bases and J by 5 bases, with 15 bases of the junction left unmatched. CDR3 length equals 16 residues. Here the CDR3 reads CATQARGRGGHNEQFF. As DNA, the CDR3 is TGTGCCACACAAGCAAGGGGGCGGGGGGGTCACAATGAGCAGTTCTTC.

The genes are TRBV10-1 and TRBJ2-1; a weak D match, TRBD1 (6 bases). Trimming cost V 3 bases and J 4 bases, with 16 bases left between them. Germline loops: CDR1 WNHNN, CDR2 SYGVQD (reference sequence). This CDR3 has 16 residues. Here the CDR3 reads CASSDPSGGRYNEQFF. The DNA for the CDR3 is TGCGCCAGCAGTGATCCTTCTGGGGGCAGGTACAATGAGCAGTTCTTC.

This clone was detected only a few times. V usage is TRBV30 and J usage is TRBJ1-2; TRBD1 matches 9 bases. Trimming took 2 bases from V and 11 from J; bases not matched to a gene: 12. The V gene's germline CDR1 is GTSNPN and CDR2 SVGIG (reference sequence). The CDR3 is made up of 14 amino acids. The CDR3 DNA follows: TGTGCCTGGAGTATCTCGGGACAGGGAGTCGGATACACCTTC. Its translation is CAWSISGQGVGYTF.

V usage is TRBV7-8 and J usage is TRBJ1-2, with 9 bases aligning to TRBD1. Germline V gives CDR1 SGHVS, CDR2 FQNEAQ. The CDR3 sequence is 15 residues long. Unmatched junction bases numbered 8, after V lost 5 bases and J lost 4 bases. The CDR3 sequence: CASSVRDREVYGYTF. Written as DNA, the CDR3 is TGTGCCAGCAGCGTCCGGGACAGGGAGGTCTATGGCTACACCTTC. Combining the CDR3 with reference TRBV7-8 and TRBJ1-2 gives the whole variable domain GAGVSQSPRYKVAKRGQDVALRCDPISGHVSLFWYQQALGQGPEFLTYFQNEAQLDKSGLPSDRFFAERPEGSVSTLKIQRTQQEDSAVYLCASSVRDREVYGYTFGSGTRLTVV.

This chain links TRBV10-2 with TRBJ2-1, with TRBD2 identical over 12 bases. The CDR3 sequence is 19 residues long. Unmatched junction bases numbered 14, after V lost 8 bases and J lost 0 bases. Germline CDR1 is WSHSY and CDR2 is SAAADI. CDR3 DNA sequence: TGCGCCAGCCGAAGGCCGGCTAGCGGGAGGGGTAGCTCCTACAATGAGCAGTTCTTC. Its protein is CASRRPASGRGSSYNEQFF.

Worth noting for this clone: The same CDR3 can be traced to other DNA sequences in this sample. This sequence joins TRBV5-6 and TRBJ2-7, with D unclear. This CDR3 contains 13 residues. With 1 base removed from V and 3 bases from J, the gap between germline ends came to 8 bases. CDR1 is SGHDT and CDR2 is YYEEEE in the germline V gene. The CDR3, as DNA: TGTGCCAGCAGCTTGCCAGCCAGCTACGAGCAGTACTTC. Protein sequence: CASSLPASYEQYF. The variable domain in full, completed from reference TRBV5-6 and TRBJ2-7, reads DAGVTQSPTHLIKTRGQQVTLRCSPKSGHDTVSWYQQALGQGPQFIFQYYEEEERQRGNFPDRFSGHQFPNYSSELNVNALLLGDSALYLCASSLPASYEQYFGPGTRLTVT.

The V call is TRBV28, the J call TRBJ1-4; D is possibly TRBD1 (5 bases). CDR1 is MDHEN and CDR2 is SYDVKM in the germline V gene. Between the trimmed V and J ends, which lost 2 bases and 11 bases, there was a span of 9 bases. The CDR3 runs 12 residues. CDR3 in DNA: TGTGCCAGCAGTTTACGGGGACGGAAACTGTTTTTT. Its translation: CASSLRGRKLFF.

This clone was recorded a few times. The CDR3 sequence: CSVQPSGGSTDTQYF. CDR3 DNA sequence: TGCAGCGTCCAACCGTCGGGAGGGAGCACAGATACGCAGTATTTT. The J gene is TRBJ2-3, the V gene TRBV29-1; 8 bases are shared with TRBD2. The CDR3 runs to 15 residues. The J segment lost 0 bases and the V segment lost 6 bases, leaving 8 bases of the junction unmatched. The germline V gene has CDR1 SQVTM and CDR2 ANQGSEA.

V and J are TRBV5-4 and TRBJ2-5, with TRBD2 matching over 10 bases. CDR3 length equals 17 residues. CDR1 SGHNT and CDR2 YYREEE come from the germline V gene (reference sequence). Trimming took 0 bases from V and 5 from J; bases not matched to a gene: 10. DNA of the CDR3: TGTGCCAGCAGCTTGGCGGGAAAGCGGGGGGGCCATGAGACCCAGTACTTC. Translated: CASSLAGKRGGHETQYF.

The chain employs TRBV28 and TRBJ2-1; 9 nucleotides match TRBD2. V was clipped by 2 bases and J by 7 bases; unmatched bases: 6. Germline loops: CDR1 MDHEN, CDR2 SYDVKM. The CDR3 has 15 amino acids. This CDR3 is CASSLDASGANEQFF. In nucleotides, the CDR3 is TGTGCCAGCAGTTTAGACGCTAGCGGGGCGAATGAGCAGTTCTTC.

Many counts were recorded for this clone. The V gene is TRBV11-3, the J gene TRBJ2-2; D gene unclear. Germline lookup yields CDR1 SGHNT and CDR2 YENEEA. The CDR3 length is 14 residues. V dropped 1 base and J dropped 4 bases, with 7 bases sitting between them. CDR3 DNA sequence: TGTGCCAGCAGCTTAGGGGCTATCACCGGGGAGCTGTTTTTT. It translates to CASSLGAITGELFF.

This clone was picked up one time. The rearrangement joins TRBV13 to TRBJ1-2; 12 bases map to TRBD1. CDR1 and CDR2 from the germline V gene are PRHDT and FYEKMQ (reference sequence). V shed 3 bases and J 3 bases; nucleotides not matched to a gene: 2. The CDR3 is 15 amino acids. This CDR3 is CASSFGTGGHYGYTF. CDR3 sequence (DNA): TGTGCCAGCAGCTTCGGGACAGGGGGCCACTATGGCTACACCTTC.

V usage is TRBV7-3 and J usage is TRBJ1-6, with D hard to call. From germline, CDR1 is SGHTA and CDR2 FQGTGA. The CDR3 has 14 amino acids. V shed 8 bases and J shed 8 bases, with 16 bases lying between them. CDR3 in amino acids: CASSFDGRDSPLHF. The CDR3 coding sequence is TGTGCCAGCTCGTTTGACGGAAGGGATTCACCCCTCCACTTT.

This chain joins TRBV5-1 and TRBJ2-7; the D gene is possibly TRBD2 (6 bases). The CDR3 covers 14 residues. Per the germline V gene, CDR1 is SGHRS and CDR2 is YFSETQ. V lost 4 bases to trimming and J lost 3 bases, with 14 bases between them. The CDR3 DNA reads TGCGCCAGCAGCCCCCTAGGAGCGGGCTACGAGCAGTACTTC. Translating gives CASSPLGAGYEQYF.

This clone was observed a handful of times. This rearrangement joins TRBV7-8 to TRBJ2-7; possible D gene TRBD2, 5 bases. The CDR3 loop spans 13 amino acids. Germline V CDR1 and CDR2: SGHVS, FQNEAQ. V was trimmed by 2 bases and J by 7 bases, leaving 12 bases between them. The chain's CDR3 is CASSLTREGEQYF. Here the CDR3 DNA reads TGTGCCAGCAGCTTAACGAGGGAAGGTGAGCAGTACTTC.

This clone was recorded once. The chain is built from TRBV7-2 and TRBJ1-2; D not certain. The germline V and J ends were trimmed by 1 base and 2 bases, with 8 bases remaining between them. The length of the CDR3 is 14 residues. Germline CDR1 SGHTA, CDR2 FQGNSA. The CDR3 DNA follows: TGTGCCAGCAGCTTAGGGGCGGAAAACTATGGCTACACCTTC. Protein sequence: CASSLGAENYGYTF.

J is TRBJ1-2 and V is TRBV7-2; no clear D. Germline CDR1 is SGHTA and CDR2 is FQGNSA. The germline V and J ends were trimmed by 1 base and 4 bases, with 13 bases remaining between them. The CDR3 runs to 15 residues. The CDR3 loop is CASSLDGGRSYGYTF. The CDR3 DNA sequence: TGTGCCAGCAGCTTAGACGGAGGGCGGAGCTATGGCTACACCTTC.

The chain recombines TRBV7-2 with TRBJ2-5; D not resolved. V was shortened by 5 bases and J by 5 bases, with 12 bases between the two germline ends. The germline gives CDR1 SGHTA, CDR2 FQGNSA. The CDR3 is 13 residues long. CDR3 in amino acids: CASSLHTVETQYF. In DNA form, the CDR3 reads TGTGCCAGCAGCCTACACACGGTGGAGACCCAGTACTTC.